This T cell receptor beta chain originates from a study of molecular identifiers for immune sequencing clone quantification. CDR3 length: 16 amino acids. Trimming took off 2 bases at V and 0 bases at J, with 14 bases between the two ends. CDR1 and CDR2 (germline): DFQATT, SNEGSKA (reference sequence). TCRdb re-called the PCR reads through MiXCR, storing one row per CDR3 protein. The sample lists 10,000 or so distinct CDR3 sequences; about 15% were seen once. This clonotype qualifies as medium-sized. The V call is TRBV20-1, the J call TRBJ2-1; the D gene is possibly TRBD2 (5 bases). Sequences were obtained from naive CD8+ T cells from blood, with Jurkat cell RNA spiked in. Specified subset: FACS-sorted CD8+CD4-CCR7+CD45RA+ naive T cells. The TCR comes from a human donor in good health. Some libraries in this study had Jurkat cell RNA spiked in. CDR3 residues: CSARRSGPSSYNEQFF. In DNA, the CDR3 is TGCAGTGCTAGAAGAAGCGGTCCTAGCTCCTACAATGAGCAGTTCTTC.